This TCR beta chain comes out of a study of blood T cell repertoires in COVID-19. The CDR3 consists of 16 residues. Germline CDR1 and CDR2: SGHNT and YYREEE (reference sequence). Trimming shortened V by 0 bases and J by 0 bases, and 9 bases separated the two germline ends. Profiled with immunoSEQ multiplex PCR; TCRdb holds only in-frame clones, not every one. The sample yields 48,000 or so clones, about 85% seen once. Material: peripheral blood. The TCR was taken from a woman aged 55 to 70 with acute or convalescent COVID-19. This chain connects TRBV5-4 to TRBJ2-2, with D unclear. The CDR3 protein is CASSLAPRSNTGELFF. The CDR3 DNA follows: TGTGCCAGCAGCTTGGCACCGAGGTCGAACACCGGGGAGCTGTTTTTT.